This T cell receptor beta chain was sequenced for a study of blood T cell repertoires in COVID-19. Authors' methods: Scientists estimated how many nucleated cells there were by amplifying reference gene primers. Method: immunoSEQ multiplex PCR; TCRdb's copy keeps in-frame clones and lacks some. V, J and clone size reflect that table, while D and trimming were determined from the DNA. The sample consists of around 63,000 clones, 79% of them appearing once. The germline V gene encodes CDR1 MGHRA and CDR2 YSYEKL. The CDR3 runs 18 residues. V shed 1 base, J shed 3 bases, and the junction held 10 bases outside the gene matches.

The receptor's source is a human donor in a cohort sampled during active COVID-19. Sequencing was done on a sample of peripheral blood. The gene calls are TRBV4-1 and TRBJ2-3; TRBD1 agrees at 10 bases. The CDR3 region is CASSQVSYGTGDTDTQYF. In DNA, the CDR3 is TGCGCCAGCAGCCAAGTCAGTTACGGGACAGGGGATACAGATACGCAGTATTTT.